Below, 5 T cell receptor beta chains from the same sample are listed, as sequenced in a study of cytomegalovirus exposure and HLA in healthy donors. The method was immunoSEQ multiplex PCR; TCRdb's version includes in-frame clones alone and lacks a portion of them. The sample has some 98,000 clones, about 88% seen once; the top ten hold 5.5% to 7%. The sequencing sample was made of PBMCs. The receptors come from a man between 18 and 35 years old in good health and CMV-seropositive.

The J gene is TRBJ2-7, the V gene TRBV7-9, with D perhaps TRBD1 (6 bases). The CDR3 covers 14 residues. In germline, CDR1 is SEHNR, CDR2 FQNEAQ (reference sequence). V was trimmed by 8 bases and J by 0 bases, leaving 14 bases between them. CDR3 nucleotides: TGTGCCAGCGGTCCGGCAGGGGTCTCCTACGAGCAGTACTTC. This codes for CASGPAGVSYEQYF.

V gene TRBV7-9 combines with J gene TRBJ1-2, with 8 nucleotides matching TRBD1. Per the germline V gene, CDR1 is SEHNR and CDR2 is FQNEAQ (reference sequence). After removal of 1 base from V and 8 bases from J, the junction contained 6 bases not matched to a gene. This CDR3 spans 14 amino acids. CDR3 protein: CASSLGRTGFGYTF. The CDR3 region has the DNA TGTGCCAGCAGCTTAGGACGGACAGGGTTCGGCTACACCTTC.

This chain uses TRBV5-1 with TRBJ2-7, with TRBD2 identical over 11 bases. The CDR3 totals 18 residues. The ends lost 3 bases at V and 3 bases at J; junction bases unmatched: 14. The germline V gene encodes CDR1 SGHRS and CDR2 YFSETQ. CDR3 region: CASSWGDPLAGGFYEQYF. The CDR3 DNA reads as TGCGCCAGCAGCTGGGGAGATCCCCTAGCGGGGGGTTTCTACGAGCAGTACTTC.

The V call is TRBV7-6, the J call TRBJ2-1; the match to TRBD2 covers 10 bases. CDR1 is SGHVS and CDR2 is FNYEAQ in the germline V gene. There are 15 residues in the CDR3. The V segment lost 5 bases and the J segment 3 bases; nucleotides outside the gene matches: 4. The CDR3: CASSELAGFYNEQFF. Written as DNA, the CDR3 is TGTGCCAGCAGCGAACTAGCGGGATTCTACAATGAGCAGTTCTTC.

CDR3 DNA sequence: TGTGCCAGCAATCAGGGGGCCCGAGAGCAGTTCTTC. This encodes CASNQGAREQFF. V usage is TRBV28 and J usage is TRBJ2-1; TRBD1 aligns across 8 bases. Germline values: CDR1 MDHEN, CDR2 SYDVKM. V was pared by 7 bases and J by 10 bases, with 6 bases of the junction left unmatched. The CDR3 consists of 12 residues.